A single sample gave rise to the 29 T cell receptor beta chains below, sequenced in a study of blood T cell repertoires in COVID-19. Repertoires were generated with immunoSEQ multiplex PCR, while TCRdb's copy carries only in-frame clones and drops some. The sample lists 70,000 to 95,000 clones, approximately 86% occurring once. The sample consisted of peripheral blood. The receptors were sampled from a man in his 70s with acute or convalescent COVID-19.

This rearrangement joins TRBV7-8 to TRBJ2-1, with D unclear. Germline V CDR1 and CDR2: SGHVS, FQNEAQ. V was clipped by 5 bases and J by 8 bases, with 10 bases between them. The CDR3 sequence is 12 residues long. CDR3 sequence (DNA): TGTGCCAGCAGCCCAACTCGCTATGAGCAGTTCTTC. This sequence encodes CASSPTRYEQFF.

The chain carries TRBV5-1 and TRBJ2-3, with D maybe TRBD1 (5 bases). This CDR3 is 14 amino acids long. In germline, CDR1 is SGHRS, CDR2 YFSETQ. With 4 bases removed from V and 2 bases from J, the gap between germline ends came to 11 bases. This CDR3 is CASSQGRATDTQYF. The CDR3, as DNA: TGCGCCAGCAGCCAGGGCAGGGCCACAGATACGCAGTATTTT.

This chain connects TRBV14 to TRBJ1-1; 8 nucleotides match TRBD1. Germline-derived CDR1 and CDR2 are SGHDN and FVKESK. The CDR3 loop spans 16 amino acids. The trim removed 1 base at V and 1 base at J, leaving 5 bases unmatched. As DNA, the CDR3 is TGTGCCAGCAGCCAAGGGAGACAGGGGACGAACACTGAAGCTTTCTTT. It yields the protein CASSQGRQGTNTEAFF.

Regarding this clone: Other DNA sequences in this sample translate to the same CDR3. This chain connects TRBV28 to TRBJ1-2; 7 nucleotides agree with TRBD1. Looked up from germline, CDR1 is MDHEN and CDR2 is SYDVKM. The CDR3 runs to 13 residues. Trimming cost V 4 bases and J 4 bases; bases outside gene matches: 3. CDR3 sequence: CASSSGQAYGYTF. DNA of the CDR3: TGTGCCAGCAGTTCCGGACAGGCCTATGGCTACACCTTC.

The chain carries TRBV5-1 and TRBJ1-3; D unresolved. This CDR3 contains 17 residues. Germline V gives CDR1 SGHRS, CDR2 YFSETQ. Trimming took 0 bases from V and 0 from J, leaving 13 bases between them. CDR3 loop: CASSLAQDVFSGNTIYF. CDR3 bases: TGCGCCAGCAGCTTGGCGCAGGATGTATTCTCTGGAAACACCATATATTTT.

The chain is built from TRBV19 and TRBJ2-1; TRBD1 aligns across 7 bases. From germline, CDR1 is LNHDA and CDR2 SQIVND (reference sequence). CDR3 length: 15 residues. The junction had 6 bases not matched to a gene; V was cut back by 1 base and J by 6 bases. Here the CDR3 DNA reads TGTGCCAGTAGTATAGGACAGGGTTGGGCCAATGAGCAGTTCTTC. Translation: CASSIGQGWANEQFF.

The V and J genes are TRBV2 and TRBJ1-4; the D gene is possibly TRBD1 (6 bases). Germline CDR1 and CDR2: SNHLY and FYNNEI. The CDR3 is 17 residues long. V lost 5 bases to trimming and J lost 8 bases, with 24 bases between them. The CDR3 DNA follows: TGTGCCAGCAGTCAAATCCGGGAAACAGGGAGGGGCGAAAAACTGTTTTTT. It is translated as CASSQIRETGRGEKLFF. The full variable domain, in which reference TRBV2 and TRBJ1-4 provide the parts outside the CDR3, is EPEVTQTPSHQVTQMGQEVILRCVPISNHLYFYWYRQILGQKVEFLVSFYNNEISEKSEIFDDQFSVERPDGSNFTLKIRSTKLEDSAMYFCASSQIRETGRGEKLFFGSGTQLSVL.

The chain uses TRBV5-1 and TRBJ1-5; 9 nucleotides agree with TRBD1. The CDR3 totals 15 residues. V dropped 0 bases and J dropped 6; count of bases not matched to a gene: 4. The germline gives CDR1 SGHRS, CDR2 YFSETQ. CDR3 in DNA: TGCGCCAGCAGCTTGGATACAGGGGGCGGTCAGCCCCAGCATTTT. It translates to CASSLDTGGGQPQHF.

The chain joins TRBV6-6 to TRBJ2-2, with D possibly matching TRBD1 (6 bases). The CDR3 is made up of 16 amino acids. V was shortened by 5 bases and J by 0 bases, with 13 bases between the two germline ends. From germline, CDR1 is MNHNY and CDR2 SVGAGI (reference sequence). The CDR3 DNA is TGTGCCAGCAGTAGGACCCAGGGGACGAACACCGGGGAGCTGTTTTTT. This gives the protein CASSRTQGTNTGELFF.

The rearrangement joins TRBV6-2 or TRBV6-3 to TRBJ1-2, with 7 bases aligning to TRBD1. Trimming at V came to 2 bases and at J to 0 bases, leaving 6 bases not matched to a gene. The CDR3 is 16 residues long. Germline CDR1 is MNHEY and CDR2 is SVGEGT. CDR3 bases: TGTGCCAGCAGTTACGGGGTGACAGGGCCTAACTATGGCTACACCTTC. This gives the protein CASSYGVTGPNYGYTF.

The V gene is TRBV28, the J gene TRBJ2-1, with D uncertain. V lost 6 bases, J lost 0 bases, and 15 bases lay in between. CDR3 size: 16 residues. Germline loops: CDR1 MDHEN, CDR2 SYDVKM. CDR3 loop: CASSSTPRASYNEQFF. Written as DNA, the CDR3 is TGTGCCAGCAGCTCCACTCCGCGCGCCTCCTACAATGAGCAGTTCTTC.

J is TRBJ2-7 and V is TRBV28, with 8 bases matching TRBD1. J was trimmed by 1 base and V by 2 bases; bases with no gene match: 4. The CDR3 consists of 15 residues. CDR1 and CDR2 (germline): MDHEN, SYDVKM. DNA of the CDR3: TGTGCCAGCAGTTTAAGCCGGACAGGGTCCTACGAGCAGTACTTC. Residues: CASSLSRTGSYEQYF.

This chain joins TRBV5-1 and TRBJ2-1, with 12 bases lining up with TRBD2. The CDR3 totals 19 residues. Trimming took 1 base from V and 9 from J; bases not matched to a gene: 17. Germline V gene sequence: CDR1 SGHRS, CDR2 YFSETQ. The CDR3 is CASSLTPRLAGAERGEQFF. CDR3 in DNA: TGCGCCAGCAGCTTGACCCCAAGACTAGCGGGAGCGGAGCGTGGTGAGCAGTTCTTC.

The chain links TRBV2 to TRBJ2-6; no definite D call. From germline, CDR1 is SNHLY and CDR2 FYNNEI. The CDR3 is 14 residues long. V dropped 6 bases and J dropped 1 base, with 7 bases sitting between them. The CDR3 sequence is CASSGLSGANVLTF. CDR3 nucleotide sequence: TGTGCCAGCAGCGGGTTGTCTGGGGCCAACGTCCTGACTTTC.

The chain recombines TRBV19 with TRBJ2-2; TRBD1 matches 7 bases. The CDR3 spans 14 residues. After removal of 4 bases from V and 4 bases from J, the junction contained 3 bases not matched to a gene. Per the germline V gene, CDR1 is LNHDA and CDR2 is SQIVND (reference sequence). The CDR3 here is CASSTWTGTGELFF. The CDR3 DNA reads TGTGCCAGTAGTACTTGGACAGGCACCGGGGAGCTGTTTTTT.

This rearrangement joins TRBV5-1 to TRBJ2-3; D is perhaps TRBD1 (5 bases). Germline CDR1 reads SGHRS; CDR2 reads YFSETQ. CDR3 length: 14 amino acids. The V end was cut by 1 base, the J end by 3 bases, with 9 bases between. In DNA, the CDR3 is TGCGCCAGCAGCTTGACCGACAGTACAGATACGCAGTATTTT. Translating it yields CASSLTDSTDTQYF.

Notes on this clone: Different DNA sequences within this sample yield the same CDR3. J is TRBJ2-1 and V is TRBV5-1; D remains ambiguous. CDR1 and CDR2 from the germline V gene are SGHRS and YFSETQ. This CDR3 has 15 amino acids. The ends were cut back, 2 bases at V and 4 bases at J, with 13 bases in the middle. The DNA for the CDR3 is TGCGCCAGCAGCTTATTAGCAGAGCCGTACAATGAGCAGTTCTTC. Translating it yields CASSLLAEPYNEQFF.

The CDR3 region is CASSSAGQGPLEQYF. In DNA form, the CDR3 reads TGTGCCAGCAGCTCAGCGGGACAGGGGCCATTGGAGCAGTACTTC. The rearrangement uses TRBV5-5 and TRBJ2-7; 10 nucleotides agree with TRBD1. Trimming took 3 bases from V and 7 from J; bases not matched to a gene: 10. The CDR3 has 15 amino acids. Germline CDR1 and CDR2: SGHKS and YYEKEE (reference sequence).

The chain combines TRBV19 with TRBJ2-2; TRBD2 agrees at 10 bases. Germline CDR1 is LNHDA and CDR2 is SQIVND (reference sequence). Losses at the gene ends were 2 bases for V and 2 bases for J; bases not matched to a gene: 5. The CDR3 is 17 residues long. The CDR3 DNA reads TGTGCCAGTAGTATAACGGGACTAGCGAGTAACACCGGGGAGCTGTTTTTT. Translating it yields CASSITGLASNTGELFF.

V gene TRBV3-1 (or the pseudogene TRBV3-2) combines with J gene TRBJ1-3; TRBD1 agrees at 12 bases. Germline lookup yields CDR1 LGHDT and CDR2 YNNKEL (reference sequence). The junction had 5 bases not matched to a gene; V was cut back by 4 bases and J by 1 base. CDR3 length equals 17 residues. CDR3 in DNA: TGTGCCAGCAGCCGTGGGGACAGGGGGCATTCTGGAAACACCATATATTTT. It yields the protein CASSRGDRGHSGNTIYF.

V gene TRBV7-6 combines with J gene TRBJ1-6, with D possibly being TRBD1 (5 bases). From germline, CDR1 is SGHVS and CDR2 FNYEAQ. The CDR3 runs 13 residues. The V end was cut by 5 bases, the J end by 7 bases, with 9 bases between. The CDR3 here is CASSETGNSPLHF. The CDR3 region has the DNA TGTGCCAGCAGCGAAACAGGAAATTCACCCCTCCACTTT. Variable domain in full (rest from reference TRBV7-6 and TRBJ1-6): GAGVSQSPRYKVTKRGQDVALRCDPISGHVSLYWYRQALGQGPEFLTYFNYEAQQDKSGLPNDRFSAERPEGSISTLTIQRTEQRDSAMYRCASSETGNSPLHFGNGTRLTVT.

V gene TRBV5-4 combines with J gene TRBJ2-2; D unclear. Germline V CDR1 and CDR2: SGHNT, YYREEE (reference sequence). Trimming left V 3 bases short and J 0 bases short, with 6 bases between. CDR3 length: 14 residues. CDR3 nucleotides: TGTGCCAGCAGCTCCTCTGCGAACACCGGGGAGCTGTTTTTT. This encodes CASSSSANTGELFF.

This sequence joins TRBV28 and TRBJ1-6, with a weak D call TRBD1 (6 bases). The CDR3 runs to 15 residues. With 3 bases removed from V and 10 bases from J, the gap between germline ends came to 16 bases. The germline V gene has CDR1 MDHEN and CDR2 SYDVKM. The CDR3 protein is CASSLAGGWGSPLHF. DNA of the CDR3: TGTGCCAGCAGTTTGGCTGGGGGCTGGGGCTCACCCCTCCACTTT.

V is TRBV28 and J is TRBJ1-6; weak D call: TRBD1 (5 bases). Between the trimmed V and J ends, which lost 7 bases and 5 bases, there was a span of 12 bases. In germline, CDR1 is MDHEN, CDR2 SYDVKM. CDR3 size: 14 residues. CDR3: CASIGGINNSPLHF. In nucleotides, the CDR3 is TGTGCCAGCATTGGGGGGATTAATAATTCACCCCTCCACTTT.

The DNA for the CDR3 is TGTGCCAGTAGTATAACGCAACGGGGGATGGGAAGCAATCAGCCCCAGCATTTT. This gives the protein CASSITQRGMGSNQPQHF. The V and J genes are TRBV19 and TRBJ1-5; possible D gene TRBD1, 5 bases. Trimming took off 2 bases at V and 1 base at J, with 18 bases between the two ends. CDR1 and CDR2 from the germline V gene are LNHDA and SQIVND (reference sequence). The CDR3 is made up of 18 amino acids.

The chain links TRBV18 to TRBJ2-6, with D unclear. V was shortened by 1 base and J by 0 bases, with 7 bases between the two germline ends. Looked up from germline, CDR1 is KGHSH and CDR2 is LQKENI. This CDR3 has 16 residues. This CDR3 is CASSPLVVSGANVLTF. The CDR3 DNA is TGTGCCAGCTCACCACTGGTAGTCTCTGGGGCCAACGTCCTGACTTTC.

The V call is TRBV5-1, the J call TRBJ2-7; D might be TRBD2 (6 bases). This CDR3 comprises 15 residues. V lost 1 base, J lost 2 bases, and 13 bases lay in between. Per the germline V gene, CDR1 is SGHRS and CDR2 is YFSETQ. The CDR3 nucleotides read TGCGCCAGCAGCTTGATGGTGGGGACTGCCTACGAGCAGTACTTC. Protein: CASSLMVGTAYEQYF.

V is TRBV12-3 or TRBV12-4 and J is TRBJ2-5; D perhaps matches TRBD1 (6 bases). This CDR3 is built from 13 residues. Trimming took off 5 bases at V and 1 base at J, with 8 bases between the two ends. In DNA form, the CDR3 reads TGTGCCAGCAGTCGACAGGCCCAAGAGACCCAGTACTTC. Residues: CASSRQAQETQYF.

The CDR3, as DNA: TGTGCCAGCAGCTCCCCCCTAGCGGGGGCCTACGAGCAGTACTTC. Amino acids: CASSSPLAGAYEQYF. The V call is TRBV7-2, the J call TRBJ2-7; 10 bases match TRBD2. The CDR3 is 15 amino acids. CDR1 is SGHTA, CDR2 FQGNSA, per germline. The ends lost 4 bases at V and 2 bases at J; junction bases unmatched: 5.